This T cell receptor (beta chain) was retrieved from a study of cytomegalovirus exposure and HLA in healthy donors. Study-level findings and limits: Follow-up analysis seemed to connect common viral pathogens with several of the most significant clusters identified.

The PCR had 60 Vbeta and 13 Jbeta primers. Sequencing was performed with immunoSEQ multiplex PCR; in TCRdb, only in-frame clones are kept and a portion is missing. The table includes approximately 210,000 clones, approximately 79% detected once. Of note for this clone: Antigen: not known.

This CDR3 comprises 15 residues. V gave up 4 bases and J gave up 0 bases, with 11 bases separating them. CDR1 is SNHLY and CDR2 is FYNNEI in the germline V gene. This chain uses TRBV2 with TRBJ2-3, with D perhaps TRBD1 (5 bases). This clonotype originated in a male donor in good health and CMV-seronegative. The specimen was PBMCs. The CDR3 nucleotides read TGTGCCAGCAGTGCCCAGGGATCTAGCACAGATACGCAGTATTTT. Its protein is CASSAQGSSTDTQYF.